Listed below are T cell receptor beta chains from one sample, sequenced in a study of chemoradiotherapy in HPV16-positive cancers. TCRdb keeps only in-frame clones here, not all; method: immunoSEQ multiplex PCR. The sample includes about 23,000 clones, 85% to 90% of them seen just once. The sequencing here drew on blood, taken from a patient who underwent chemoradiotherapy. The receptors stem from a human donor with HPV-associated anogenital cancer. CDR3s include the opening cysteine and the closing phenylalanine or tryptophan. The order of the fields is clone size, D gene, J gene, V gene, CDR3 DNA, CDR3 protein. A D gene is named only where the DNA matches it firmly. A row's size may be missing; if present it is once, few, many or a size class.

>-|-|TRBJ1-2|TRBV10-3
TGTGCCGTACGATACTCGGGGCCGATTGATGGCTACACCTTC
CAVRYSGPIDGYTF
>-|TRBD2|TRBJ2-5|TRBV6-5
TGTGCCAGCACCAACGGGGCGGGGGGGAAGACCCAGTACTTC
CASTNGAGGKTQYF
>-|TRBD1|TRBJ2-2|TRBV6-1
TGTGCCAGCAGGGAAACCTCCGGGACAGGGGTCACCGGGGAGCTGTTTTTT
CASRETSGTGVTGELFF
>-|TRBD1|TRBJ1-1|TRBV7-3
TGTGCCAGCAGCGCGAGACAGGGAGGGAGCACTGAAGCTTTCTTT
CASSARQGGSTEAFF
>-|-|TRBJ1-1|TRBV6-1
TGTGCCAGCAGTGAATTCCGGGGGCGCGGGAGCACTGAAGCTTTCTTT
CASSEFRGRGSTEAFF
>-|-|TRBJ2-3|TRBV18
TGTGCCAGCTCACCACCGAGGCAGGGGAGCACAGATACGCAGTATTTT
CASSPPRQGSTDTQYF
>-|TRBD1|TRBJ2-3|TRBV5-1
TGCGCCAGCAGCTTGATGTCACAGGGGGCAAGAGATACGCAGTATTTT
CASSLMSQGARDTQYF
>-|-|TRBJ2-7|TRBV6-1
TGTGCCAGCAGTGAACAATCGTCTCAAAGGGTCGGCTACGAGCAGTACTTC
CASSEQSSQRVGYEQYF
>once|-|TRBJ1-5|TRBV7-9
TGTGCCAGCAGCTTAGAGAGATTCGGGGACTTCCCTAATCAGCCCCAGCATTTT
CASSLERFGDFPNQPQHF
>-|TRBD1|TRBJ1-2|TRBV2
TGTGCCAGCAACCGCGACAGGGGATACTATGGCTACACCTTC
CASNRDRGYYGYTF
>once|-|TRBJ1-1|TRBV19
TGTGCCAGTAGTAGCACGGGCTGGGGTGAAGCTTTCTTT
CASSSTGWGEAFF
>once|TRBD1|TRBJ1-5|TRBV9
TGTGCCAGCAGCCCCGGGACAGGGGACAGCAATCAGCCCCAGCATTTT
CASSPGTGDSNQPQHF
>-|-|TRBJ1-1|TRBV7-9
TGTGCCAGCAGCCGGGAGGGGTACACTGAAGCTTTCTTT
CASSREGYTEAFF
>-|TRBD1|TRBJ2-7|TRBV6-6
TGTGCCAGCTACGGGACAGCCTCCTACGAGCAGTACTTC
CASYGTASYEQYF
>-|TRBD2|TRBJ2-1|TRBV5-1
TGCGCCAGCAGCTTGGCCCCTAATAGCGGGGGGAAACAGTTCTTC
CASSLAPNSGGKQFF
>-|-|TRBJ2-2|TRBV27
TGTGCCAGCAGTTTAGAAAGCAGGGTTTCGAACACCGGGGAGCTGTTTTTT
CASSLESRVSNTGELFF
>-|-|TRBJ2-7|TRBV23-1
TGCGCCAGCAGTGAGCTGCAGGGGCCTTACGAGCAGTACTTC
CASSELQGPYEQYF
>-|-|TRBJ1-2|TRBV7-9
TGTGCCAGCAGCCCCGACAGCCGAATTAACTATGGCTACACCTTC
CASSPDSRINYGYTF
>-|-|TRBJ2-7|TRBV2
TGTGCCAGCGGCTGGGCCGGGACACGGACTTTGGAGCAGTACTTC
CASGWAGTRTLEQYF
>-|-|TRBJ2-1|TRBV5-1
TGCGCCAGCAGCTCAGGGGGGTCCTACAATGAGCAGTTCTTC
CASSSGGSYNEQFF
>-|-|TRBJ1-1|TRBV29-1
TGCAGCGTTGAGGATCGGACTGAAGCTTTCTTT
CSVEDRTEAFF
>-|-|TRBJ1-5|TRBV27
TGTGCCAGCAGTTTAGAGGGGAACAGGGCCCCCCAGCATTTT
CASSLEGNRAPQHF
>-|TRBD1|TRBJ1-4|TRBV7-8
TGTGCCAGCAGCTTAGGTTGGACAGGGGGTGAAAAACTGTTTTTT
CASSLGWTGGEKLFF
>-|TRBD1|TRBJ1-5|TRBV7-2
TGTGCCAGCAGCTTAGATGAGGGGGCAAGACAGCCCCAGCATTTT
CASSLDEGARQPQHF
>-|-|TRBJ1-2|TRBV5-8
TGTGCCAGCAGCCCGGGACCCTCGAGGGACTATGGCTACACCTTC
CASSPGPSRDYGYTF
>once|-|TRBJ1-1|TRBV6-5
TGTGCCAGCAGGCGAGACAGTAACACTGAAGCTTTCTTT
CASRRDSNTEAFF
>-|-|TRBJ1-2|TRBV9
TGTGCCAGCAGCGTAGCGGTAAACTCCTATGGCTACACCTTC
CASSVAVNSYGYTF
>-|-|TRBJ1-1|TRBV5-1
TGCGCCAGCAGCTTTGATACAGGGAGCACTGAAGCTTTCTTT
CASSFDTGSTEAFF
>-|TRBD1|TRBJ1-1|TRBV6-4
TGTGCCAGCAGTGACGTGGGGGGGGACAGGGGTCCTGAAGCTTTCTTT
CASSDVGGDRGPEAFF
>-|-|TRBJ1-6|TRBV19
TGTGCCAGTACCCACAGGGCCCCAAATTCACCCCTCCACTTT
CASTHRAPNSPLHF
>-|TRBD1|TRBJ1-2|TRBV30
TGTGCCCGAACAGGGGGCGCCTATGGCTACACCTTC
CARTGGAYGYTF
>-|-|TRBJ1-1|TRBV2
TGTGCCAGCAGTGAAAAGGATCCCGTTTATGCAACTGAAGCTTTCTTT
CASSEKDPVYATEAFF
>-|TRBD1|TRBJ1-2|TRBV6-5
TGTGCCAGCAACGACAGGGTAGGCGGCTACACCTTC
CASNDRVGGYTF
>-|-|TRBJ2-7|TRBV6-1
TGTGCCAGCAGTGCGCAGGGTCACGAGCAGTACTTC
CASSAQGHEQYF
>-|TRBD1|TRBJ2-6|TRBV27
TGTGCCAGCAGTTTTTCCCTGACAGGGGTCAACGTCCTGACTTTC
CASSFSLTGVNVLTF
>-|-|TRBJ1-1|TRBV4-2
TGTGCCAGCAGCCAAGGGGAAGGAGCCCCTGGTGAAGCTTTCTTT
CASSQGEGAPGEAFF
>-|-|TRBJ1-2|TRBV28
TGTGCCAGCAGTTTAGTACAGGAGGATGATGGCTACACCTTC
CASSLVQEDDGYTF
>-|TRBD2|TRBJ2-1|TRBV7-2
TGTGCCAGCAGCTTAAGCGGGGCCGGGGGGTACAATGAGCAGTTCTTC
CASSLSGAGGYNEQFF
>-|-|TRBJ1-6|TRBV30
TGTGCCTGGAGTGTACTTCTGAATTCACCCCTCCACTTT
CAWSVLLNSPLHF
>-|TRBD2|TRBJ2-1|TRBV5-1
TGCGCCAGCAGCCCCGGACTAGCGGGGGGGCTGCTGGGAAATGAGCAGTTCTTC
CASSPGLAGGLLGNEQFF
>-|TRBD1|TRBJ1-4|TRBV7-9
TGTGCCAGCAGCTTTGGACAGGGGGCGTCAAATGAAAAACTGTTTTTT
CASSFGQGASNEKLFF
>-|-|TRBJ2-1|TRBV2
TGTGCCAGCAGGTTGGGGGGTGAGCAGTTCTTC
CASRLGGEQFF
>-|-|TRBJ1-2|TRBV5-1
TGCGCCAGCAGCTTTGACGGTTCCTTC
CASSFDGSF
>-|-|TRBJ1-2|TRBV10-3
TGTGCCACCTGGGGGGTTAACTATGGCTACACCTTC
CATWGVNYGYTF
>-|-|TRBJ2-2|TRBV11-1
TGTGCCAGCAGCTTGCGCACCGGGGAGCTGTTTTTT
CASSLRTGELFF
>few|-|TRBJ1-2|TRBV7-9
TGTGCCAGCAGCTTACAGGCGAACTATGGCTACACCTTC
CASSLQANYGYTF